This TCR beta chain is from a study of cytomegalovirus exposure and HLA in healthy donors. Study-level points and caveats: Rarity marked most TCR sequences, yet some public TCRs occurred in many donors.

On this clone: Its antigen is still unknown.

Primers: 60 Vbeta forward and 13 Jbeta reverse. Produced via immunoSEQ multiplex PCR; TCRdb's table is partial and in-frame only. The table lists approximately 150,000 clones, around 80% of them singletons. CDR3 length equals 17 residues. CDR1 KGHSH and CDR2 LQKENI come from the germline V gene. The trim removed 3 bases at V and 4 bases at J, leaving 11 bases unmatched. Sequencing used PBMCs. This clonotype was obtained from a man between 18 and 35 years old in good health and CMV-seropositive. The chain joins TRBV18 to TRBJ2-3, with 9 nucleotides matching TRBD2. The CDR3 loop reads CASSPGLVAGVADTQYF. Written as DNA, the CDR3 is TGTGCCAGCTCACCTGGGTTGGTAGCGGGGGTTGCAGATACGCAGTATTTT.